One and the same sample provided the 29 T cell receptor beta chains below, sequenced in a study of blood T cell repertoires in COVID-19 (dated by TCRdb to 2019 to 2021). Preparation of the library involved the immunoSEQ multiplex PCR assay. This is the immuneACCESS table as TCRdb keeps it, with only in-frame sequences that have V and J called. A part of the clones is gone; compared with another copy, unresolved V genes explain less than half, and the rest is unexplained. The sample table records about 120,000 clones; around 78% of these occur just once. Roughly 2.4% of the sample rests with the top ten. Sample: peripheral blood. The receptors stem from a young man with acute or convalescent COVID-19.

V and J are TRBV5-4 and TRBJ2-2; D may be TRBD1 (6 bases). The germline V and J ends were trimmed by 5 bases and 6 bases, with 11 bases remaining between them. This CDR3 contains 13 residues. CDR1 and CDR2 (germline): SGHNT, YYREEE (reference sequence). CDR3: CASSPRGAGELFF. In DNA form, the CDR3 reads TGTGCCAGCAGTCCCAGGGGTGCCGGGGAGCTGTTTTTT.

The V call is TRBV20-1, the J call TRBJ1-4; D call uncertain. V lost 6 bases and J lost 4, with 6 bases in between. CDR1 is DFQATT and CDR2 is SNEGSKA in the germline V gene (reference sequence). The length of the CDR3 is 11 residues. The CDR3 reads CSAQFNEKLFF. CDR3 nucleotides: TGCAGTGCACAGTTTAATGAAAAACTGTTTTTT.

The CDR3 DNA is TGTGCCAGCAGCCTCGGGGACAGGGAATACACCTTC. The encoded protein is CASSLGDREYTF. J is TRBJ1-2 and V is TRBV7-9, with TRBD1 identical over 9 bases. The CDR3 has 12 amino acids. CDR1 and CDR2 (germline): SEHNR, FQNEAQ (reference sequence). Trimming took 5 bases from V and 11 from J; bases not matched to a gene: 6.

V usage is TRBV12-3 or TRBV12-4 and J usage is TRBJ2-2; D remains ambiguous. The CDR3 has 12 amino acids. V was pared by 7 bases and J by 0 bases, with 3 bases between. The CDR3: CASTANTGELFF. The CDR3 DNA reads TGTGCCAGCACCGCGAACACCGGGGAGCTGTTTTTT.

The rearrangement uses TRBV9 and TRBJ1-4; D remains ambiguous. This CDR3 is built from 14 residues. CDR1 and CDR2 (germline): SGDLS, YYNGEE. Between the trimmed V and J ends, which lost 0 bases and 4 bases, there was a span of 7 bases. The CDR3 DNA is TGTGCCAGCAGCGTAGACGGGTATAATGAAAAACTGTTTTTT. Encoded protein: CASSVDGYNEKLFF.

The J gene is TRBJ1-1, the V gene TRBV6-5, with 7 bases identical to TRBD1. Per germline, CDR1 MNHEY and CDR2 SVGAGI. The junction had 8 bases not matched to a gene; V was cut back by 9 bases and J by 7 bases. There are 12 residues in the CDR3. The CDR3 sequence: CASIDRVNEAFF. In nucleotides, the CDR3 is TGTGCCAGTATCGACAGGGTAAATGAAGCTTTCTTT.

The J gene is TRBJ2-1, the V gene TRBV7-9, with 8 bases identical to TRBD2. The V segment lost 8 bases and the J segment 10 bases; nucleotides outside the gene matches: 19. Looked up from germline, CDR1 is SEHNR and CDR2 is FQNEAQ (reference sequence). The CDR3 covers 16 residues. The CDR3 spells CASGSLGSGIYLEQFF. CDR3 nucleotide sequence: TGTGCCAGCGGAAGCTTAGGTAGCGGGATATATTTAGAGCAGTTCTTC. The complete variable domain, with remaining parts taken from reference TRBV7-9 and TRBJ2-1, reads DTGVSQNPRHKITKRGQNVTFRCDPISEHNRLYWYRQTLGQGPEFLTYFQNEAQLEKSRLLSDRFSAERPKGSFSTLEIQRTEQGDSAMYLCASGSLGSGIYLEQFFGPGTRLTVL.

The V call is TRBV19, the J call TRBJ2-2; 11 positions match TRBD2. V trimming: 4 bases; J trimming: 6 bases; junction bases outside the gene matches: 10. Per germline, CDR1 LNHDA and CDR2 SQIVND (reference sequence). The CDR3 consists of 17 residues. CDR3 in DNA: TGTGCCAGTAGTAATCCCCCGGGACTAGCGGTACCCGGGGAGCTGTTTTTT. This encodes CASSNPPGLAVPGELFF.

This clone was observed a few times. This CDR3 reads CASSPRGTGAYNSPLHF. CDR3 sequence (DNA): TGTGCCAGCAGCCCGAGGGGGACAGGCGCATATAATTCACCCCTCCACTTT. This sequence joins TRBV11-2 and TRBJ1-6; 8 bases line up with TRBD1. Germline CDR1 and CDR2: SGHAT and FQNNGV. V lost 5 bases and J lost 4; bases outside the gene matches: 10. This CDR3 is 17 amino acids long.

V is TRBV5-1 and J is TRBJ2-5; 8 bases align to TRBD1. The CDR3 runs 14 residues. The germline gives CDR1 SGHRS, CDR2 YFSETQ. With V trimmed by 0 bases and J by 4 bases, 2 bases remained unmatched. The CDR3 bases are TGCGCCAGCAGCTTGGGGACAGGGTCAGAGACCCAGTACTTC. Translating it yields CASSLGTGSETQYF.

The CDR3 region has the DNA TGTGCCAGCAGCTTGGAGCGGGAAACAAGGACTGAAGCTTTCTTT. Translated, it gives CASSLERETRTEAFF. This rearrangement joins TRBV5-4 to TRBJ1-1, with D unclear. The germline V gene encodes CDR1 SGHNT and CDR2 YYREEE (reference sequence). The CDR3 consists of 15 residues. V lost 0 bases, J lost 5 bases, and 14 bases lay in between.

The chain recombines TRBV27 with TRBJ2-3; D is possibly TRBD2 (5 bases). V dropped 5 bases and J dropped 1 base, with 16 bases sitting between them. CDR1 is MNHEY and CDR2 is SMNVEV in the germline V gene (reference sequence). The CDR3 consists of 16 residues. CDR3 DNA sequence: TGTGCCAGCAGTGGCGGGTGGGGAGCTGGCACAGATACGCAGTATTTT. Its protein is CASSGGWGAGTDTQYF.

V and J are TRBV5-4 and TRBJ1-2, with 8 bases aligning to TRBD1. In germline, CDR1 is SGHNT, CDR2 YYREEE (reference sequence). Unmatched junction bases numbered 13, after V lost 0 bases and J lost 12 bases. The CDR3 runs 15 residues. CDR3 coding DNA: TGTGCCAGCAGCTTGGCCGGGCAGGGGGCTTTAGCCCACACCTTC. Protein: CASSLAGQGALAHTF.

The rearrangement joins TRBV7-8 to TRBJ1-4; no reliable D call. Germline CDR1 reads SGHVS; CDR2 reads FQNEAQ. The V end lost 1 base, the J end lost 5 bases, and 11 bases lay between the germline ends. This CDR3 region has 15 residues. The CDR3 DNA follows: TGTGCCAGCAGCTTAGTTGGAGGGATAAATGAAAAACTGTTTTTT. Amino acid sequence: CASSLVGGINEKLFF.

In DNA form, the CDR3 reads TGTGCCAGCGCCCCGACCCTTTTAGGGGGAAACACTGAAGCTTTCTTT. This gives the protein CASAPTLLGGNTEAFF. The gene calls are TRBV6-6 and TRBJ1-1; D possibly corresponds to TRBD1 (6 bases). CDR3 length: 16 amino acids. Between the trimmed V and J ends, which lost 8 bases and 2 bases, there was a span of 21 bases. The V gene's germline CDR1 is MNHNY and CDR2 SVGAGI (reference sequence).

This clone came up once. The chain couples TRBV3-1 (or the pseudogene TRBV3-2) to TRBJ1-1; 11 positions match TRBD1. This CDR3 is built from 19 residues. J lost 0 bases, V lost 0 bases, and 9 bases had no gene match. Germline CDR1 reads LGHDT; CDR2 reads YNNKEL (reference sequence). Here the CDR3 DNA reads TGTGCCAGCAGCCAAGATTGGAGGACAGGGGGCTCAATGAACACTGAAGCTTTCTTT. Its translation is CASSQDWRTGGSMNTEAFF.

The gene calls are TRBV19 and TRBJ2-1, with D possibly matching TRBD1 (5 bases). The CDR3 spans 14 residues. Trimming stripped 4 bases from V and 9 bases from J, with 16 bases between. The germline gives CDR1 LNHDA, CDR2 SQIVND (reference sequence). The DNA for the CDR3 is TGTGCCAGTAGTAACCCAAGGGGCGTAGGTGAGCAGTTCTTC. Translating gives CASSNPRGVGEQFF. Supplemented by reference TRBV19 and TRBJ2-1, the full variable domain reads DGGITQSPKYLFRKEGQNVTLSCEQNLNHDAMYWYRQDPGQGLRLIYYSQIVNDFQKGDIAEGYSVSREKKESFPLTVTSAQKNPTAFYLCASSNPRGVGEQFFGPGTRLTVL.

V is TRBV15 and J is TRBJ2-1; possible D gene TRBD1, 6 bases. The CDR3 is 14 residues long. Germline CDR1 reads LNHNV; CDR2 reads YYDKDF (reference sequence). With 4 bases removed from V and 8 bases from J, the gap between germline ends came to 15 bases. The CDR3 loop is CATSTEVRGDEQFF. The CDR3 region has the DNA TGTGCCACCAGCACGGAGGTCAGGGGTGATGAGCAGTTCTTC.

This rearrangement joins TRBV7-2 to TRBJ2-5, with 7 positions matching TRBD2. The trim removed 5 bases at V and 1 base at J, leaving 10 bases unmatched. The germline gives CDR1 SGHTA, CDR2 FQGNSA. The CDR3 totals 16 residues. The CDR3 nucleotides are TGTGCCAGCAGCCCAGGGACGGGGGGTCCCCAAGAGACCCAGTACTTC. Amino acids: CASSPGTGGPQETQYF.

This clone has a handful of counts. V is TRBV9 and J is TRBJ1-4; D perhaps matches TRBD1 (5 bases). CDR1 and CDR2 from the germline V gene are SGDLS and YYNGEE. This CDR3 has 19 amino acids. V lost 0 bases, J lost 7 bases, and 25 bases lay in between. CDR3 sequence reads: CASSVAPLPTGYEAEKLFF. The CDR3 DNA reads TGTGCCAGCAGCGTAGCACCCCTCCCCACAGGCTATGAAGCTGAAAAACTGTTTTTT. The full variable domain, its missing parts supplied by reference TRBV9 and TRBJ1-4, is DSGVTQTPKHLITATGQRVTLRCSPRSGDLSVYWYQQSLDQGLQFLIQYYNGEERAKGNILERFSAQQFPDLHSELNLSSLELGDSALYFCASSVAPLPTGYEAEKLFFGSGTQLSVL.

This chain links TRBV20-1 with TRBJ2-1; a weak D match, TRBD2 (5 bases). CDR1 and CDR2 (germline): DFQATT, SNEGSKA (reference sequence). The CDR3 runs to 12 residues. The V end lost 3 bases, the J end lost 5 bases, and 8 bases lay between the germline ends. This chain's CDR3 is CSASQADNEQFF. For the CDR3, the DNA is TGCAGTGCTAGTCAAGCGGACAATGAGCAGTTCTTC.

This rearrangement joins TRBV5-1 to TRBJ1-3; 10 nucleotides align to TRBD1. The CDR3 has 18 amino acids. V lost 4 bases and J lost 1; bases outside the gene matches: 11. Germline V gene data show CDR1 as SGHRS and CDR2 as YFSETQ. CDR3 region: CASSDRDRGSFSGNTIYF. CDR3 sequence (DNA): TGCGCCAGCAGCGACCGGGACAGGGGCTCTTTTTCTGGAAACACCATATATTTT.

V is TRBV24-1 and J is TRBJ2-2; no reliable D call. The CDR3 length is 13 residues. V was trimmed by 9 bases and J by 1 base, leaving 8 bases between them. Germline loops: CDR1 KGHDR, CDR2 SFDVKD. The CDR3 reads CATQRGNTGELFF. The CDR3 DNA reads TGTGCCACCCAACGCGGGAACACCGGGGAGCTGTTTTTT.

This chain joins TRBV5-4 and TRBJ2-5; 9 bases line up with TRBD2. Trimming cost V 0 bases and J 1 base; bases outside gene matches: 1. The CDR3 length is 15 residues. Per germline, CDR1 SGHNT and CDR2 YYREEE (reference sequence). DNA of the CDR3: TGTGCCAGCAGCTTGGCGACTAGCGGCCAAGAGACCCAGTACTTC. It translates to CASSLATSGQETQYF. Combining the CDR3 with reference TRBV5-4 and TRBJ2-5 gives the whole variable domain ETGVTQSPTHLIKTRGQQVTLRCSSQSGHNTVSWYQQALGQGPQFIFQYYREEENGRGNFPPRFSGLQFPNYSSELNVNALELDDSALYLCASSLATSGQETQYFGPGTRLLVL.

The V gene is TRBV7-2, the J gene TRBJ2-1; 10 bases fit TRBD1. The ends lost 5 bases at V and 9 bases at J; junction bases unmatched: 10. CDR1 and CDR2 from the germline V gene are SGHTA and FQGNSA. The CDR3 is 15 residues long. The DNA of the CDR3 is TGTGCCAGCAGCAGTACCGGGACAGGGGACGGTGAGCAGTTCTTC. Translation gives CASSSTGTGDGEQFF. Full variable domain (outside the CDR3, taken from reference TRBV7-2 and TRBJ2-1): GAGVSQSPSNKVTEKGKDVELRCDPISGHTALYWYRQSLGQGLEFLIYFQGNSAPDKSGLPSDRFSAERTGGSVSTLTIQRTQQEDSAVYLCASSSTGTGDGEQFFGPGTRLTVL.

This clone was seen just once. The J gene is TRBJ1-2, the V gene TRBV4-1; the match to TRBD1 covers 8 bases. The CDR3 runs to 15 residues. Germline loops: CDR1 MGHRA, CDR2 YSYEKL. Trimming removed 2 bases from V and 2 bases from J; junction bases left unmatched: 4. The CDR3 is CASSQPRTGNYGYTF. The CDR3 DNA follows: TGCGCCAGCAGCCAACCTAGGACAGGGAACTATGGCTACACCTTC.

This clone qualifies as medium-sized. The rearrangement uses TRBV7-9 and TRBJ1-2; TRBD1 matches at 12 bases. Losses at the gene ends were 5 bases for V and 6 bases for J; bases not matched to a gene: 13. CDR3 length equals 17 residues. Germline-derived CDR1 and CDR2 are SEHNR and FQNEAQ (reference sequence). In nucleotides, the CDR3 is TGTGCCAGCAGCATAGTGGGACAGGGGGCGCATATGGATGGCTACACCTTC. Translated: CASSIVGQGAHMDGYTF.

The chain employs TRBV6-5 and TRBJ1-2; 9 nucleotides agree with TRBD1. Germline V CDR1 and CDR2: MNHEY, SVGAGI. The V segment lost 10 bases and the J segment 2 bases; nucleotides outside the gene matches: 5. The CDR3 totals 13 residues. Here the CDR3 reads CATRTGENYGYTF. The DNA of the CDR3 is TGTGCCACCAGGACAGGGGAAAACTATGGCTACACCTTC.

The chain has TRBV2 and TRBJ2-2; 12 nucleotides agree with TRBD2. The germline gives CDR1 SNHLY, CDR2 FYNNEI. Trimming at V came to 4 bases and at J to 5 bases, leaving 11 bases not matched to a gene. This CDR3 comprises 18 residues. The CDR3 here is CASSGASGRDSGTGELFF. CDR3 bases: TGTGCCAGCAGTGGGGCTAGCGGGAGGGATTCAGGGACCGGGGAGCTGTTTTTT.